Shown below are 32 T cell receptor beta chains from a single sample sequenced in a study of response to subunit inactivated influenza vaccine (dated by TCRdb to the late 2010s). Preparation of the library involved RT-PCR. TCRdb shows the sequencer as Illumina HiSeq 2500. TCRdb redid the processing of the public reads, applying fastp at Q25 and MiXCR, and retained in-frame beta chains. Rows merge per CDR3 protein into single entries with the most common DNA and genes. The sample includes 590,000 or so distinct CDR3 sequences, with roughly 15% observed a single time. Roughly 7.2% of the sample rests with the top ten. The material was PBMCs from blood, obtained about 14 days before vaccination. The source of these receptors is a man aged 50 to 60 who received an inactivated influenza vaccine. Donor details come from another sample of the same person, matched by shared clones.

This clonotype was observed many times. The chain is built from TRBV28 and TRBJ2-1; 7 bases are a match to TRBD1. Germline CDR1 MDHEN, CDR2 SYDVKM. Unmatched junction bases numbered 6, after V lost 7 bases and J lost 6 bases. The CDR3 is 13 residues long. Written as DNA, the CDR3 is TGTGCCAGCAAACAGGGGCCTACCAATGAGCAGTTCTTC. Translated: CASKQGPTNEQFF.

The rearrangement joins TRBV20-1 to TRBJ2-3, with D hard to call. This CDR3 is 13 amino acids long. Germline CDR1 reads DFQATT; CDR2 reads SNEGSKA (reference sequence). Trimming stripped 5 bases from V and 0 bases from J, with 9 bases between. The CDR3 is CSAGVASTDTQYF. In DNA, the CDR3 is TGCAGTGCTGGGGTTGCTAGCACAGATACGCAGTATTTT.

This clonotype has only one observation. The rearrangement joins TRBV4-1 to TRBJ1-5; D remains ambiguous. CDR1 is MGHRA and CDR2 is YSYEKL in the germline V gene. The V gene lost 1 base and the J gene lost 1 base, with 11 bases spanning the gap. The CDR3 is made up of 16 amino acids. The CDR3 nucleotides are TGCGCCAGCAGCCAAGTCGTTACAGAAAGCAATCAGCCCCAGCATTTT. Amino acid sequence: CASSQVVTESNQPQHF.

In this sample, this clonotype turned up a few times. The rearrangement joins TRBV7-3 to TRBJ2-7; 14 nucleotides agree with TRBD2. V lost 5 bases, J lost 7 bases, and 7 bases stayed unmatched. The V gene's germline CDR1 is SGHTA and CDR2 FQGTGA. This CDR3 is 15 amino acids long. CDR3 bases: TGTGCCAGCAGCCCCGGGACTAGCGGGAGTCGGGAGCAGTACTTC. It is translated as CASSPGTSGSREQYF.

This clonotype showed up just a few times. The chain is built from TRBV20-1 and TRBJ2-3; 10 positions agree with TRBD2. The CDR3 covers 15 residues. V shed 6 bases and J 5 bases; nucleotides not matched to a gene: 11. Germline CDR1 and CDR2: DFQATT and SNEGSKA (reference sequence). DNA for the CDR3: TGCAGTGCCCTGATGAGAGCGGGAGGGCAAGATACGCAGTATTTT. Translated: CSALMRAGGQDTQYF.

This clonotype was picked up many times. V and J are TRBV6-1 and TRBJ1-5; 7 bases are a match to TRBD1. Germline V gene lookup returns CDR1 MNHNS and CDR2 SASEGT. This CDR3 is built from 15 residues. V shed 3 bases, J shed 3 bases, and the junction held 5 bases outside the gene matches. The CDR3, as DNA: TGTGCCAGCAGTGAGCAGGGGGGTTACAATCAGCCCCAGCATTTT. Its translation is CASSEQGGYNQPQHF.

This chain uses TRBV12-3 or TRBV12-4 with TRBJ2-5; TRBD2 matches 7 bases. The CDR3 is made up of 15 amino acids. With V trimmed by 7 bases and J by 5 bases, 13 bases remained unmatched. CDR3: CASKPSGAGWETQYF. The CDR3 bases are TGTGCCAGCAAACCTAGCGGAGCGGGATGGGAGACCCAGTACTTC.

This clonotype was found many times. The chain is built from TRBV27 and TRBJ1-1; a weak D match, TRBD1 (6 bases). The CDR3 runs to 14 residues. Looked up from germline, CDR1 is MNHEY and CDR2 is SMNVEV (reference sequence). The V and J ends lost 5 bases and 4 bases respectively, with 14 bases between them. CDR3 sequence reads: CASSPHRGGTEAFF. CDR3 sequence (DNA): TGTGCCAGCAGTCCCCACAGAGGGGGCACTGAAGCTTTCTTT.

This clonotype was seen only a few times. J is TRBJ2-3 and V is TRBV20-1; D remains ambiguous. The CDR3 spans 14 residues. V was clipped by 3 bases and J by 1 base, with 11 bases between them. CDR1 and CDR2 (germline): DFQATT, SNEGSKA (reference sequence). CDR3 in amino acids: CSASREERTDTQYF. The CDR3 DNA reads as TGCAGTGCTAGTAGAGAGGAGCGCACAGATACGCAGTATTTT.

The sample holds a few counts of this clonotype. The V and J genes are TRBV12-3 or TRBV12-4 and TRBJ2-7; unclear D gene. CDR3 length: 12 amino acids. Trimming removed 3 bases at V and 9 bases at J, with 12 bases between. The CDR3 coding sequence is TGTGCCAGCAGTTTCAAGGTCTGGGGGCAGTACTTC. Its translation: CASSFKVWGQYF.

This clonotype was counted between two and nine times. This chain joins TRBV20-1 and TRBJ2-7; D is unresolved. CDR1 is DFQATT, CDR2 SNEGSKA, per germline (reference sequence). V was clipped by 0 bases and J by 3 bases, with 12 bases between them. The CDR3 runs to 14 residues. CDR3 protein: CSARELDGHYEQYF. DNA of the CDR3: TGCAGTGCTAGAGAACTGGACGGCCACTACGAGCAGTACTTC.

This clonotype occurred a few times. This rearrangement joins TRBV28 to TRBJ2-5; a weak D match, TRBD1 (5 bases). This CDR3 has 14 residues. The V end was cut by 3 bases, the J end by 5 bases, with 13 bases between. Germline V gene sequence: CDR1 MDHEN, CDR2 SYDVKM. CDR3 nucleotides: TGTGCCAGCAGTTTCCCAGGGCCCCCGGAGACCCAGTACTTC. Its translation: CASSFPGPPETQYF.

This clonotype was counted a few times. The chain is built from TRBV29-1 and TRBJ2-7, with 8 bases fitting TRBD1. V lost 8 bases, J lost 2 bases, and 5 bases stayed unmatched. This CDR3 is 12 amino acids long. The V gene's germline CDR1 is SQVTM and CDR2 ANQGSEA. The CDR3 sequence: CSTRTGTYEQYF. The CDR3, as DNA: TGCAGCACAAGGACAGGGACCTACGAGCAGTACTTC.

This clonotype was detected many times. The chain links TRBV6-1 to TRBJ1-5, with D possibly matching TRBD1 (6 bases). This CDR3 spans 14 amino acids. The germline V gene has CDR1 MNHNS and CDR2 SASEGT. V lost 5 bases, J lost 3 bases, and 11 bases lay in between. Here the CDR3 reads CASSPWTDNQPQHF. The DNA of the CDR3 is TGTGCCAGCAGTCCATGGACAGACAATCAGCCCCAGCATTTT.

This clonotype was seen only a few times. This sequence joins TRBV6-2 or TRBV6-3 and TRBJ1-6; D gene ambiguous. Trimming left V 5 bases short and J 1 base short, with 15 bases between. The CDR3 consists of 17 residues. The germline V gene has CDR1 MNHEY and CDR2 SVGEGT. CDR3 sequence (DNA): TGTGCCAGCAGTCCGGCCAAGTTGACTTCCTATAATTCACCCCTCCACTTT. Translation gives CASSPAKLTSYNSPLHF.

The table lists this clonotype with a few counts. This chain joins TRBV7-2 and TRBJ2-1, with 9 bases that match TRBD1. Looked up from germline, CDR1 is SGHTA and CDR2 is FQGNSA. V shed 5 bases, J shed 9 bases, and the junction held 14 bases outside the gene matches. The CDR3 length is 16 residues. Written as DNA, the CDR3 is TGTGCCAGCAGCCTCCAACAGGGGGCGGGCGAAGGTGAGCAGTTCTTC. Its translation: CASSLQQGAGEGEQFF.

V is TRBV11-2 and J is TRBJ2-1; TRBD2 agrees at 7 bases. Germline CDR1 reads SGHAT; CDR2 reads FQNNGV. The CDR3 extends over 14 amino acids. Losses at the gene ends were 4 bases for V and 6 bases for J; bases not matched to a gene: 6. CDR3 in DNA: TGTGCCAGCAGCTCGCTCCGGGAGGCCAATGAGCAGTTCTTC. The encoded protein is CASSSLREANEQFF.

The sample holds a few counts of this clonotype. J is TRBJ2-1 and V is TRBV5-1, with 12 nucleotides matching TRBD2. Looked up from germline, CDR1 is SGHRS and CDR2 is YFSETQ. The CDR3 extends over 16 amino acids. The V and J ends lost 1 base and 7 bases, in that order; junction bases with no gene match: 6. The CDR3, as DNA: TGCGCCAGCAGCTTGCAACTAGCGGGAGGCCCGAATGAGCAGTTCTTC. It is translated as CASSLQLAGGPNEQFF. The full variable domain, in which reference TRBV5-1 and TRBJ2-1 provide the parts outside the CDR3, is KAGVTQTPRYLIKTRGQQVTLSCSPISGHRSVSWYQQTPGQGLQFLFEYFSETQRNKGNFPGRFSGRQFSNSRSEMNVSTLELGDSALYLCASSLQLAGGPNEQFFGPGTRLTVL.

This clonotype was detected many times. The chain employs TRBV29-1 and TRBJ2-1; D may be TRBD1 (6 bases). CDR3 size: 16 residues. V lost 0 bases, J lost 5 bases, and 17 bases lay in between. The germline gives CDR1 SQVTM, CDR2 ANQGSEA. The CDR3 DNA follows: TGCAGCGTTGAAGATTTTGAATTGGGGGCTGACAATGAGCAGTTCTTC. Translated: CSVEDFELGADNEQFF.

The chain couples TRBV7-9 to TRBJ2-5, with 8 bases that match TRBD2. CDR3 length: 15 residues. J was trimmed by 5 bases and V by 2 bases; bases with no gene match: 7. Per the germline V gene, CDR1 is SEHNR and CDR2 is FQNEAQ (reference sequence). CDR3: CASSLSAGVGETQYF. The CDR3 coding sequence is TGTGCCAGCAGCTTATCAGCGGGGGTTGGGGAGACCCAGTACTTC.

The chain carries TRBV11-1 and TRBJ2-2; maybe TRBD2 (6 bases). CDR1 and CDR2 from the germline V gene are SGHAT and FQDESV (reference sequence). There are 19 residues in the CDR3. The V and J ends lost 5 bases and 1 base respectively, with 23 bases between them. The CDR3 nucleotides read TGTGCCAGCAGCCTCACCGGGAGCCCGACGGGTGGGAACACCGGGGAGCTGTTTTTT. Translated, it gives CASSLTGSPTGGNTGELFF.

The J gene is TRBJ2-2, the V gene TRBV5-1, with TRBD2 matching 15 bases. Unmatched junction bases numbered 5, after V lost 4 bases and J lost 1 base. There are 18 residues in the CDR3. The germline gives CDR1 SGHRS, CDR2 YFSETQ. CDR3 nucleotide sequence: TGCGCCAGCAGCCCCAGGACTAGCGGGAGGGGGAACACCGGGGAGCTGTTTTTT. It is translated as CASSPRTSGRGNTGELFF.

CDR3 in DNA: TGCAGTGCTGGTCGTAACCCGGGACTAGGAAGCACAGATACGCAGTATTTT. Translating gives CSAGRNPGLGSTDTQYF. The chain carries TRBV20-1 and TRBJ2-3, with TRBD2 identical over 8 bases. V gave up 5 bases and J gave up 0 bases; unmatched junction bases: 13. This CDR3 spans 17 amino acids. Germline CDR1 DFQATT, CDR2 SNEGSKA (reference sequence).

The chain combines TRBV7-2 with TRBJ1-2; D possibly corresponds to TRBD1 (5 bases). CDR3 length equals 12 residues. Germline CDR1 and CDR2: SGHTA and FQGNSA. Trimming shortened V by 10 bases and J by 2 bases, and 11 bases separated the two germline ends. The CDR3 loop is CATTGQNYGYTF. The CDR3, as DNA: TGTGCCACCACGGGGCAGAACTATGGCTACACCTTC.

The V gene is TRBV9, the J gene TRBJ1-1; tentatively, D is TRBD1 (5 bases). CDR1 and CDR2 (germline): SGDLS, YYNGEE. V was cut by 0 bases and J by 6 bases, with 21 bases left in between. The CDR3 spans 17 residues. DNA of the CDR3: TGTGCCAGCAGCGTAGGTGCTTCTTCGACAGAGCTCGCTGAAGCTTTCTTT. This gives the protein CASSVGASSTELAEAFF.

The chain combines TRBV6-5 with TRBJ1-5; D gene uncertain. This CDR3 spans 13 amino acids. CDR1 and CDR2 from the germline V gene are MNHEY and SVGAGI. Trimming took off 6 bases at V and 2 bases at J, with 8 bases between the two ends. CDR3 sequence (DNA): TGTGCCAGCAGCTACAAGGGCAATCAGCCCCAGCATTTT. Residues: CASSYKGNQPQHF.

This clonotype appeared a few times. The V call is TRBV25-1, the J call TRBJ2-7, with 7 bases identical to TRBD1. Looked up from germline, CDR1 is MGHDK and CDR2 is SYGVNS. CDR3 length equals 15 residues. The J segment lost 4 bases and the V segment lost 2 bases, leaving 8 bases of the junction unmatched. DNA for the CDR3: TGTGCCAGCAGTGAACCGGGACAGCAAGTTTACGAGCAGTACTTC. This gives the protein CASSEPGQQVYEQYF.

This clonotype was observed many times. This sequence joins TRBV7-8 and TRBJ2-7; no clear D. The CDR3 extends over 14 amino acids. V lost 3 bases to trimming and J lost 2 bases, with 11 bases between them. CDR1 SGHVS and CDR2 FQNEAQ come from the germline V gene. CDR3 in amino acids: CASSFIGRAYEQYF. The DNA for the CDR3 is TGTGCCAGCAGCTTCATAGGACGGGCCTACGAGCAGTACTTC. Using reference TRBV7-8 and TRBJ2-7 for the parts outside the CDR3, the full variable domain is GAGVSQSPRYKVAKRGQDVALRCDPISGHVSLFWYQQALGQGPEFLTYFQNEAQLDKSGLPSDRFFAERPEGSVSTLKIQRTQQEDSAVYLCASSFIGRAYEQYFGPGTRLTVT.

V usage is TRBV28 and J usage is TRBJ1-5, with 7 bases lining up with TRBD1. The J segment lost 0 bases and the V segment lost 5 bases, leaving 7 bases of the junction unmatched. Germline CDR1 and CDR2: MDHEN and SYDVKM. The length of the CDR3 is 16 residues. The CDR3 sequence: CASSPRTGPSNQPQHF. CDR3 DNA sequence: TGTGCCAGCAGTCCTCGGACAGGCCCTAGCAATCAGCCCCAGCATTTT. The complete variable domain, with remaining parts taken from reference TRBV28 and TRBJ1-5, reads DVKVTQSSRYLVKRTGEKVFLECVQDMDHENMFWYRQDPGLGLRLIYFSYDVKMKEKGDIPEGYSVSREKKERFSLILESASTNQTSMYLCASSPRTGPSNQPQHFGDGTRLSIL.

The rearrangement links TRBV20-1 to TRBJ2-1, with 11 bases fitting TRBD2. The CDR3 is 17 amino acids. The J segment lost 0 bases and the V segment lost 4 bases, leaving 8 bases of the junction unmatched. Germline loops: CDR1 DFQATT, CDR2 SNEGSKA (reference sequence). The CDR3 DNA follows: TGCAGTGCTACCGGGACTAGCGGATCGAGCTCCTACAATGAGCAGTTCTTC. Amino acids: CSATGTSGSSSYNEQFF.

V and J are TRBV7-3 and TRBJ2-1; 11 bases line up with TRBD2. CDR1 and CDR2 (germline): SGHTA, FQGTGA. The CDR3 has 17 residues. V shed 4 bases and J 3 bases; nucleotides not matched to a gene: 8. The chain's CDR3 is CASSSKATSGSYNEQFF. Here the CDR3 DNA reads TGTGCCAGCAGCTCGAAAGCTACTAGCGGGAGCTACAATGAGCAGTTCTTC.

This clonotype was seen only a few times. The chain carries TRBV27 and TRBJ1-1; D gene ambiguous. V shed 6 bases and J shed 2 bases, with 7 bases lying between them. The germline V gene encodes CDR1 MNHEY and CDR2 SMNVEV (reference sequence). The CDR3 is 12 amino acids. The CDR3 DNA reads TGTGCCAGCAGGCCCACTAACACTGAAGCTTTCTTT. This translates into CASRPTNTEAFF.